What follows are 15 T cell receptor beta chains derived from one specimen sequenced in a study of response to subunit inactivated influenza vaccine. TCRdb itself ran the RT-PCR reads through MiXCR, one entry per CDR3 protein. The sample includes fewer than 550,000 distinct CDR3 sequences, about 25% of them seen just once. The material sequenced was CD4+ T cells sorted from PBMCs, taken 5 to 6 days after vaccination. These receptors came from a man in his forties or fifties who received an inactivated influenza vaccine.

The rearrangement uses TRBV7-9 and TRBJ1-5, with D possibly TRBD1 on 6 matching bases. Germline-derived CDR1 and CDR2 are SEHNR and FQNEAQ (reference sequence). There are 14 residues in the CDR3. V lost 5 bases and J lost 6, with 14 bases in between. The CDR3 DNA reads TGTGCCAGCAGCCGGGGGGCGCAAGGTCAGCCCCAGCATTTT. This sequence encodes CASSRGAQGQPQHF.

The genes are TRBV11-2 and TRBJ2-3; 7 nucleotides line up with TRBD2. V was clipped by 6 bases and J by 1 base; unmatched bases: 4. Germline V gives CDR1 SGHAT, CDR2 FQNNGV. The CDR3 covers 14 residues. The CDR3 protein is CASRPLAGTDTQYF. The CDR3 DNA is TGTGCCAGCAGACCTCTAGCGGGCACAGATACGCAGTATTTT.

The genes are TRBV10-2 and TRBJ2-7, with 11 positions matching TRBD2. Per germline, CDR1 WSHSY and CDR2 SAAADI. This CDR3 has 19 amino acids. The V and J ends lost 6 bases and 4 bases, in that order; junction bases with no gene match: 20. The CDR3 DNA sequence: TGCGCCAGCAGCACCGCTTATACCGTAGCGGGGGGGGCGGCGTACGAGCAGTACTTC. It specifies CASSTAYTVAGGAAYEQYF.

This clonotype has a handful of counts. CDR3 DNA: TGTGCCATCAGTTCCGGGACACCCTCTTCCGGGGAGCTGTTTTTT. This gives the protein CAISSGTPSSGELFF. V and J are TRBV10-3 and TRBJ2-2, with D perhaps TRBD1 (6 bases). Trimming stripped 5 bases from V and 6 bases from J, with 16 bases between. The V gene's germline CDR1 is ENHRY and CDR2 SYGVKD. CDR3 length: 15 residues.

This clonotype was recorded a few times. The rearrangement links TRBV7-9 to TRBJ2-1; 11 bases map to TRBD2. Germline lookup yields CDR1 SEHNR and CDR2 FQNEAQ (reference sequence). The CDR3 is 14 amino acids. Trimming removed 8 bases from V and 7 bases from J; junction bases left unmatched: 7. The CDR3 nucleotides are TGTGCCAGCCTACTTAGCGGGGGGGCGAATGAGCAGTTCTTC. Its translation is CASLLSGGANEQFF.

This clonotype occurred a few times. The junction shows a germline mismatch at one end, possibly a read error. The gene calls are TRBV6-2 or TRBV6-3 and TRBJ2-1; 11 bases line up with TRBD1. The CDR3 sequence is 14 residues long. The germline gives CDR1 MNHEY, CDR2 SVGEGT. CDR3 residues: CAIRLGQGGSETLF. CDR3 nucleotides: TGTGCCATCCGCTTGGGACAGGGGGGATCGGAGACGCTCTTC.

This clonotype was picked up one time. The V call is TRBV4-3, the J call TRBJ2-2; D unclear. CDR3 length: 15 residues. Germline V CDR1 and CDR2: LGHNA, YSLEER. Trimming shortened V by 0 bases and J by 5 bases, and 10 bases separated the two germline ends. The CDR3 DNA sequence: TGCGCCAGCAGCCAAGAGGGGTTCACAACCGGGGAGCTGTTTTTT. Residues: CASSQEGFTTGELFF.

This clonotype was counted a few times. The chain combines TRBV24-1 with TRBJ2-3; D is uncertain. Per the germline V gene, CDR1 is KGHDR and CDR2 is SFDVKD. V lost 7 bases, J lost 1 base, and 14 bases lay in between. The CDR3 is made up of 15 amino acids. The CDR3 is CATSSAFLGTDTQYF. In nucleotides, the CDR3 is TGTGCCACCAGCTCCGCGTTTCTGGGCACAGATACGCAGTATTTT.

The sample holds a few counts of this clonotype. The rearrangement links TRBV4-2 to TRBJ2-7, with a possible D match to TRBD2 (6 bases). Germline lookup yields CDR1 LGHNA and CDR2 YNFKEQ. This CDR3 has 18 residues. V was shortened by 0 bases and J by 5 bases, with 23 bases between the two germline ends. The CDR3 spells CASSQETPTSGRGNEQYF. CDR3 DNA sequence: TGTGCCAGCAGCCAAGAGACCCCTACGTCCGGACGGGGGAACGAGCAGTACTTC.

The rearrangement links TRBV21-1 to TRBJ2-7; the table's D call TRBD1 went unverified against the DNA. TRBV21-1 is given as a pseudogene. The CDR3 covers 15 residues. CDR3 in amino acids: CASPPYRVELYEQYF. As DNA, the CDR3 is TGTGCCAGCCCACCTTACAGGGTGGAGCTCTACGAGCAGTACTTC.

This chain links TRBV10-3 with TRBJ2-5, with D perhaps matching TRBD1 or TRBD2 (5 bases each). Trimming left V 4 bases short and J 0 bases short, with 6 bases between. There are 13 residues in the CDR3. Germline V gene sequence: CDR1 ENHRY, CDR2 SYGVKD. The CDR3: CAISVGDQETQYF. CDR3 coding DNA: TGTGCCATCAGTGTGGGGGACCAAGAGACCCAGTACTTC.

In this sample, this clonotype turned up a few times. The DNA for the CDR3 is TGCAGTGCGAGCGGAGCTAGCGGGAGAGGTTACGAGCAGTACTTC. This encodes CSASGASGRGYEQYF. The chain recombines TRBV20-1 with TRBJ2-7, with TRBD2 matching over 10 bases. CDR1 and CDR2 from the germline V gene are DFQATT and SNEGSKA (reference sequence). After removal of 6 bases from V and 4 bases from J, the junction contained 12 bases not matched to a gene. The CDR3 is 15 residues long.

The CDR3 reads CASSLGTVPDTQYF. For the CDR3, the DNA is TGTGCCAGCAGCCTCGGGACAGTCCCAGATACGCAGTATTTT. This sequence joins TRBV7-2 and TRBJ2-3; 7 bases are shared with TRBD1. CDR1 is SGHTA, CDR2 FQGNSA, per germline. The CDR3 consists of 14 residues. The J segment lost 4 bases and the V segment lost 5 bases, leaving 6 bases of the junction unmatched.

This chain connects TRBV7-2 to TRBJ2-7, with D perhaps TRBD1 or TRBD2 (5 bases each). Trimming removed 5 bases at V and 6 bases at J, with 17 bases between. Germline V lookup: CDR1 SGHTA, CDR2 FQGNSA. The CDR3 has 14 amino acids. CDR3 protein: CASSHTVRGFEQYF. The DNA of the CDR3 is TGTGCCAGCAGCCATACGGTGAGGGGCTTCGAGCAGTACTTC.

V usage is TRBV24-1 and J usage is TRBJ2-2; D gene unclear. The CDR3 loop spans 12 amino acids. CDR1 and CDR2 from the germline V gene are KGHDR and SFDVKD. Deletions cut 12 bases from V and 0 bases from J, with 7 bases between. In nucleotides, the CDR3 is TGTGCCGCTGTTTCGAACACCGGGGAGCTGTTTTTT. Translating it yields CAAVSNTGELFF.